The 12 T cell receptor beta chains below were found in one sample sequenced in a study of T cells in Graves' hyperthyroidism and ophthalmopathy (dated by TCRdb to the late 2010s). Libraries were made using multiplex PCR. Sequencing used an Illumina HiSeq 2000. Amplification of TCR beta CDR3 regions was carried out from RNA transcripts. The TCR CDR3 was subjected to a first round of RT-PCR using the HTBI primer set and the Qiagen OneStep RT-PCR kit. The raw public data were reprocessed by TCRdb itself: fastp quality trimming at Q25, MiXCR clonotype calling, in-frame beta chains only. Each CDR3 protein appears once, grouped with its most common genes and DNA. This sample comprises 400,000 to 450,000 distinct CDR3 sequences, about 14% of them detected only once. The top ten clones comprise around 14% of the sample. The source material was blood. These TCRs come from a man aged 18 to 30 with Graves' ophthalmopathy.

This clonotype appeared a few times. CDR3 protein: CASSGGGLAGHFPYEQYF. CDR3 nucleotide sequence: TGTGCCAGCAGCGGGGGGGGACTAGCGGGACATTTCCCCTACGAGCAGTACTTC. The chain is built from TRBV6-1 and TRBJ2-7; TRBD2 matches 13 bases. This CDR3 has 18 amino acids. Germline loops: CDR1 MNHNS, CDR2 SASEGT. Losses at the gene ends were 6 bases for V and 2 bases for J; bases not matched to a gene: 13.

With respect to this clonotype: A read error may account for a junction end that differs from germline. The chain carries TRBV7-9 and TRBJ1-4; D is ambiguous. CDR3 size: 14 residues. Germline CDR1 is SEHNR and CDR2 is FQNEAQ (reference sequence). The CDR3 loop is CASILGGTNEKLFF. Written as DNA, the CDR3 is TGTGCCAGCATCTTAGGAGGCACCAATGAAAAACTGTTTTTT.

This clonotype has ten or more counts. CDR3 in amino acids: CSARVTVGTEAFF. The DNA of the CDR3 is TGCAGTGCTAGAGTGACAGTTGGCACTGAAGCTTTCTTT. The V call is TRBV20-1, the J call TRBJ1-1; possible D gene TRBD1, 5 bases. The CDR3 consists of 13 residues. CDR1 and CDR2 from the germline V gene are DFQATT and SNEGSKA (reference sequence). Trimming pared 1 base from V and 4 bases from J, leaving 10 bases between.

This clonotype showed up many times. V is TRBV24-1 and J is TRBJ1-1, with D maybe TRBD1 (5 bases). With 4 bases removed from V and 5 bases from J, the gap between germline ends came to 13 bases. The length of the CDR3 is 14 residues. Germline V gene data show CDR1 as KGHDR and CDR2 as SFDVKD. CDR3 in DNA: TGTGCCACCAGTGACGGGACCATGGGGACTGAAGCTTTCTTT. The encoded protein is CATSDGTMGTEAFF.

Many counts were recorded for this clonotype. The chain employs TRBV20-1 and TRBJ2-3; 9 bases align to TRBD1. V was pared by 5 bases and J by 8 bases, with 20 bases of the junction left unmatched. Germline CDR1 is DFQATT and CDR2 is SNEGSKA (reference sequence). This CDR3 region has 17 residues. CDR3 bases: TGCAGTGCTGGGGAGCCTCCGGGACAGGGCTTGCGAGCTACGCAGTATTTT. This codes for CSAGEPPGQGLRATQYF.

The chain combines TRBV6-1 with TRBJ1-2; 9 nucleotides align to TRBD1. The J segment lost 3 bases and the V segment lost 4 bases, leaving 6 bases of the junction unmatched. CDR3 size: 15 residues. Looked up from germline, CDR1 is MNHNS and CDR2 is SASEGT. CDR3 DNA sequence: TGTGCCAGCAGTGGCCCAGGGACAGGGTACTATGGCTACACCTTC. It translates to CASSGPGTGYYGYTF.

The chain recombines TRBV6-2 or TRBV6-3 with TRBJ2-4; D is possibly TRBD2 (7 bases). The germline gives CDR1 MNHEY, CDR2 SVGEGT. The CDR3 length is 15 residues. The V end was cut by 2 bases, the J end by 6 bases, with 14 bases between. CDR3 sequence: CASSYGGGAGNIQYF. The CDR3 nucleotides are TGTGCCAGCAGTTACGGGGGGGGGGCGGGAAACATTCAGTACTTC.

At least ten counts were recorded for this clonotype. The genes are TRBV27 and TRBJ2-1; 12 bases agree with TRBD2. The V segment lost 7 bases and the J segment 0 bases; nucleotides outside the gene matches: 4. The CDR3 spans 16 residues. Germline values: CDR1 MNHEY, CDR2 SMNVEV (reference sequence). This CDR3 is CASTPTSGSSYNEQFF. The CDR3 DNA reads TGTGCCAGCACCCCGACTAGCGGGAGCTCCTACAATGAGCAGTTCTTC.

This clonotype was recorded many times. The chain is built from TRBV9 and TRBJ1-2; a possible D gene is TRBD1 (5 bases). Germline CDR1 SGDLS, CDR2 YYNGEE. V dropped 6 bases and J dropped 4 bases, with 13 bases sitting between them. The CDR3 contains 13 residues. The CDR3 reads CASTTAGGYGYTF. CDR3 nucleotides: TGTGCCAGCACCACAGCGGGGGGCTATGGCTACACCTTC. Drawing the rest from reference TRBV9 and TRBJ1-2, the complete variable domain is DSGVTQTPKHLITATGQRVTLRCSPRSGDLSVYWYQQSLDQGLQFLIQYYNGEERAKGNILERFSAQQFPDLHSELNLSSLELGDSALYFCASTTAGGYGYTFGSGTRLTVV.

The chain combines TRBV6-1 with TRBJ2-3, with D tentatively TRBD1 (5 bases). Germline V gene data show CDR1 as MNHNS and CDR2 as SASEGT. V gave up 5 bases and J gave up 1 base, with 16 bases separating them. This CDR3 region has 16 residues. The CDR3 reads CASSLGVPEGTDTQYF. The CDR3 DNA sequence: TGTGCCAGCAGTTTAGGGGTCCCCGAGGGCACAGATACGCAGTATTTT.

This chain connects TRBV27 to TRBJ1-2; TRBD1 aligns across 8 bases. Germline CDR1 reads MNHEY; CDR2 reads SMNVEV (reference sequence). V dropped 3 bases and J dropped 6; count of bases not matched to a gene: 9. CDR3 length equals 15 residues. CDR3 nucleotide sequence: TGTGCCAGCAGTTTTTCTGCCTGGGGACAGGATGGCTACACCTTC. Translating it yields CASSFSAWGQDGYTF.

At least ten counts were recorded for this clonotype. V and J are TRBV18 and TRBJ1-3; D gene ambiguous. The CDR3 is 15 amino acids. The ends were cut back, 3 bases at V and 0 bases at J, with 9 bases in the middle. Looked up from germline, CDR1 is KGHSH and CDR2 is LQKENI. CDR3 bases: TGTGCCAGCTCACCCGTCCAGCTCTCTGGAAACACCATATATTTT. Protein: CASSPVQLSGNTIYF.